This TCR beta chain was observed in a study of blood T cell repertoires in COVID-19. The length of the CDR3 is 13 residues. CDR1 is ENHRY and CDR2 is SYGVKD in the germline V gene. Trimming removed 6 bases from V and 1 base from J, with 9 bases in between. Original processing methods: Amplifying reference gene primers gave estimates of nucleated cell counts. Produced via immunoSEQ multiplex PCR; TCRdb's table is partial and in-frame only. D and trimming come from the DNA, and the V and J calls and clone size come from that table. Here the sample spans hundreds of thousands of clones, roughly 83% being singletons.

The TCR comes from a man at least 80 years old with acute or convalescent COVID-19. J is TRBJ1-1 and V is TRBV10-3; the D is unclear. Sequences were obtained from peripheral blood. DNA of the CDR3: TGTGCCATCAGCCCGCAGGAGAACACTGAAGCTTTCTTT. Its translation is CAISPQENTEAFF.